A selection of T cell receptor beta chains follows, all from one sample in a study of cytomegalovirus exposure and HLA in healthy donors. This table comes from immunoSEQ multiplex PCR, and its TCRdb copy is limited to in-frame clones, with some not included. This sample has about 190,000 clones, with approximately 78% found just once. The source material was PBMCs. These receptors all come from a woman aged 18-29 years in good health and CMV-seronegative. The CDR3 runs from the conserved cysteine through the conserved F or W. D genes are given only for firm matches. Clone size is stated in some rows and not others, as once, few, many or a class when expanded.

length	V	size	D	J	DNA	CDR3
15	TRBV6-5	.	.	TRBJ2-7	TGTGCCAGCAGTTACTCGATAGCAGAGGGCTACGAGCAGTACTTC	CASSYSIAEGYEQYF
16	TRBV11-2	.	.	TRBJ2-1	TGTGCCAGCAGCTACTTCACAGGGCCTCCCTACAATGAGCAGTTCTTC	CASSYFTGPPYNEQFF
15	TRBV7-7	.	TRBD2	TRBJ2-7	TGTGCCAGCAGCTTAGGGACTAGCGGGAGTTACGAGCAGTACTTC	CASSLGTSGSYEQYF
13	TRBV14	.	.	TRBJ1-1	TGTGCCAGCAGCCAAGATCGGGCAGGAGGTGCTTTCTTT	CASSQDRAGGAFF
14	TRBV18	.	TRBD1	TRBJ1-4	TGTGCCAGCTCACGGAACAGGGGTAATGAAAAACTGTTTTTT	CASSRNRGNEKLFF
17	TRBV4-1	.	TRBD2	TRBJ2-7	TGCGCCAGCAGTTATGGACTAGCGGGAGTGTTCGTCTACGAGCAGTACTTC	CASSYGLAGVFVYEQYF
15	TRBV5-4	.	.	TRBJ1-1	TGTGCCAGCAGCTTGGAGAGGGCGGTAGTGACTGAAGCTTTCTTT	CASSLERAVVTEAFF
17	TRBV6-4	.	.	TRBJ2-2	TGTGCCAGCAGCCCCCGGGGAGGACACCCGAACACCGGGGAGCTGTTTTTT	CASSPRGGHPNTGELFF
14	TRBV19	.	TRBD1	TRBJ1-5	TGTGCCACTGCCTGGACAGGGTTCAATCAGCCCCAGCATTTT	CATAWTGFNQPQHF
14	TRBV2	.	.	TRBJ2-5	TGTGCCAGCAGTGAAGGTCAGGGGGGAGAGACCCAGTACTTC	CASSEGQGGETQYF
16	TRBV2	.	TRBD2	TRBJ2-7	TGTGCCAGCAGTGAAGAGGAACGAGCGGGAGTTAGCGAGCAGTACTTC	CASSEEERAGVSEQYF
15	TRBV30	.	.	TRBJ2-1	TGTGCCTGGAGTGTGGGGAGGAGCTCCTACAATGAGCAGTTCTTC	CAWSVGRSSYNEQFF
16	TRBV18	.	TRBD2	TRBJ2-6	TGTGCCAGCTCCCCGGGGGGGGCCACTGGGGCCAACGTCCTGACTTTC	CASSPGGATGANVLTF
13	TRBV28	.	.	TRBJ1-5	TGTGCCAGCACCTCCGCCCGAGGTCAGCCCCAGCATTTT	CASTSARGQPQHF
16	TRBV15	.	.	TRBJ2-3	TGTGCCACCAGCAGAGTCGGGTCTCAACCCACAGATACGCAGTATTTT	CATSRVGSQPTDTQYF
20	TRBV18	.	TRBD1	TRBJ2-6	TGTGCCAGCTCACCACGATTGCCGGGACAGGGGGCTTCTGGGGCCAACGTCCTGACTTTC	CASSPRLPGQGASGANVLTF
18	TRBV5-1	.	.	TRBJ2-2	TGCGCCAGCACCGAAACACCCAGCGGGTCAACGAACACCGGGGAGCTGTTTTTT	CASTETPSGSTNTGELFF
16	TRBV27	.	.	TRBJ2-1	TGTGCCAGCAGTTTCTCTGAGAGACAGGACTACAATGAGCAGTTCTTC	CASSFSERQDYNEQFF
14	TRBV11-2	once	TRBD2	TRBJ2-1	TGTGCCATCAGTCAGGCTAGCGGGTACAATGAGCAGTTCTTC	CAISQASGYNEQFF
14	TRBV14	.	TRBD2	TRBJ2-5	TGTGCCAGCAGCCAACGGGGGGTCGGGGAGACCCAGTACTTC	CASSQRGVGETQYF
18	TRBV9	.	TRBD2	TRBJ2-2	TGTGCCAGCAGCCCGGGACTAGCGGGAGGGCCTTTAGGCGGGGAGCTGTTTTTT	CASSPGLAGGPLGGELFF
18	TRBV28	.	TRBD2	TRBJ2-7	TGTGCCAGCAGTTCTGCCCCGGGACTAGCGGGAGCAACCTACGAGCAGTACTTC	CASSSAPGLAGATYEQYF
13	TRBV12-5	.	.	TRBJ2-1	TGTGCTAGTGGTGAGGACATGATCAATGAGCAGTTCTTC	CASGEDMINEQFF
13	TRBV18	.	.	TRBJ2-7	TGTGCCAGCTCACCACGTCGTACAGACGAGCAGTACTTC	CASSPRRTDEQYF
15	TRBV28	.	TRBD1	TRBJ2-5	TGTGCCAGCAGCCCGACTCCTGACAGGGGAGAGACCCAGTACTTC	CASSPTPDRGETQYF
16	TRBV10-2	.	.	TRBJ2-1	TGCGCCAGCAGTGAGTCCCTCGGGAGTGGGGTAAATGAGCAGTTCTTC	CASSESLGSGVNEQFF
13	TRBV27	.	TRBD2	TRBJ2-5	TGTGCCAGCCGGGGGGAGAACCAAGAGACCCAGTACTTC	CASRGENQETQYF
11	TRBV20-1	.	.	TRBJ2-7	TGCAGTGCTACACAGGCCTACGAGCAGTACTTC	CSATQAYEQYF
14	TRBV6-5	.	.	TRBJ2-7	TGTGCCAGCAGGATGGGACACGGAACCTACGAGCAGTACTTC	CASRMGHGTYEQYF
17	TRBV15	.	.	TRBJ1-5	TGTGCCACCAGCAGAGAAGGCGGGTTCGGGGGCAATCAGCCCCAGCATTTT	CATSREGGFGGNQPQHF
13	TRBV12-5	.	.	TRBJ1-1	TGTGCTAGTGGTTTGGTGGAGGGCGATGAAGCTTTCTTT	CASGLVEGDEAFF
15	TRBV7-9	.	.	TRBJ2-7	TGTGCCAGCAGCTTAGCTCCAGGGCGTGAATACGAGCAGTACTTC	CASSLAPGREYEQYF
14	TRBV7-7	.	.	TRBJ2-1	TGTGCCAGCAGCCCAGGGACTGGGGACAATGAGCAGTTCTTC	CASSPGTGDNEQFF
15	TRBV9	.	.	TRBJ1-1	TGTGCCAGCAGCGTAGCGGGATGGAAGAACACTGAAGCTTTCTTT	CASSVAGWKNTEAFF
13	TRBV9	.	TRBD2	TRBJ2-5	TGTGCCAGCAACGAGGGAGGGTTAGAGACCCAGTACTTC	CASNEGGLETQYF
15	TRBV9	.	TRBD1	TRBJ2-2	TGTGCCAGCAGCCTGGGACAGGCGAACACCGGGGAGCTGTTTTTT	CASSLGQANTGELFF
14	TRBV11-2	.	TRBD1	TRBJ2-7	TGTGCCAGCAGCCGGGACAGGGCCAACTACGAGCAGTACTTC	CASSRDRANYEQYF
13	TRBV30	.	TRBD1	TRBJ2-3	TGTGCCTGGGAGACAGGGGGCACAGATACGCAGTATTTT	CAWETGGTDTQYF
15	TRBV5-1	.	.	TRBJ1-2	TGCGCCAGCAGCTTGGGGGGGGGCGCATCGGATGGCTACACCTTC	CASSLGGGASDGYTF
13	TRBV9	.	.	TRBJ1-3	TGTGCCAGCAGCCCATTCTCTGGAAACACCATATATTTT	CASSPFSGNTIYF
15	TRBV18	.	TRBD1	TRBJ2-5	TGTGCCAGCTCACGAGCCGGGACAGCACAAGAGACCCAGTACTTC	CASSRAGTAQETQYF
16	TRBV6-5	few	TRBD2	TRBJ2-2	TGTGCCAGCAGTTACGGGCTAGCGGGATACACCGGGGAGCTGTTTTTT	CASSYGLAGYTGELFF
14	TRBV5-6	.	.	TRBJ2-7	TGTGCCAGCAGCTTGGAGGCAGGGCTCTACGAGCAGTACTTC	CASSLEAGLYEQYF
15	TRBV27	.	.	TRBJ1-3	TGTGCCAGTCAATCAACAGGTCTCTCTGGAAACACCATATATTTT	CASQSTGLSGNTIYF
17	TRBV19	.	.	TRBJ2-1	TGTGCCAGTAGTATAGATCAAGGCAGGGTTTCCCACAATGAGCAGTTCTTC	CASSIDQGRVSHNEQFF
15	TRBV27	.	.	TRBJ1-6	TGTGCCAGCAGTTTTACGGGGACCTATAATTCACCCCTCCACTTT	CASSFTGTYNSPLHF
14	TRBV9	.	.	TRBJ1-1	TGTGCCAGCAGCACTCAGGGAGGAGGAACTGAAGCTTTCTTT	CASSTQGGGTEAFF
14	TRBV29-1	.	TRBD2	TRBJ2-7	TGCAGCGTTTCGTTCGCGGGAGGGCCTGGCGAGCAGTACTTC	CSVSFAGGPGEQYF
15	TRBV25-1	.	.	TRBJ2-1	TGTGCCAGCAGGGGGGGGACAGGTGGGTTCAATGAGCAGTTCTTC	CASRGGTGGFNEQFF
13	TRBV7-9	.	.	TRBJ2-7	TGTACCAGCAGCTTATCACCAGTGTACGAGCAGTACTTC	CTSSLSPVYEQYF
16	TRBV11-2	once	TRBD2	TRBJ2-7	TGTGCCAGCAGCTTAGGTTTTGGCGGGAGGGCCGACGAGCAGTACTTC	CASSLGFGGRADEQYF
16	TRBV7-6	.	TRBD2	TRBJ2-3	TGTGCCAGCAGCGATCGGACTAGCGGGAGTGTAGATACGCAGTATTTT	CASSDRTSGSVDTQYF
13	TRBV6-5	few	.	TRBJ1-1	TGTGCCAGCAGTGGCCGACAGAACACTGAAGCTTTCTTT	CASSGRQNTEAFF
12	TRBV5-1	.	TRBD1	TRBJ1-1	TGCGCCAGCAGGGAAACAGGGGGGGAGTTTTTCTTT	CASRETGGEFFF
14	TRBV30	.	TRBD1	TRBJ1-1	TGTGCCTGGAGTGACAGGGGCCTGAACACTGAAGCTTTCTTT	CAWSDRGLNTEAFF